The 2 T cell receptor beta chains below all came from one sample that was sequenced in a study of memory CD4+ T cells and cytomegalovirus serostatus (dated by TCRdb to between 2019 and 2020). The library was made by the immunoSEQ multiplex PCR assay. Held by TCRdb, this immuneACCESS table contains in-frame sequences only and omits some clones. Under half of the omission traces to an unresolved V gene where checked; the cause of the rest is unknown. Recorded for this sample are some 65,000 clones; around 80% of them occurred a single time. The ten top clones hold around 0.58% of the sample. Single viable CD3+CD4+CD8-CD45RO+ cells were sorted as memory CD4+ T cells on a FACSAria II. Sequencing used memory CD4+ T cells from blood. These receptors originate from an adult in good health and CMV-seronegative. Some clones in this sample may be carry-over from other donors' samples.

This clone was observed a few times. The chain has TRBV7-2 and TRBJ2-7; perhaps TRBD2 as D (6 bases). CDR1 and CDR2 (germline): SGHTA, FQGNSA. The CDR3 runs 15 residues. V lost 2 bases and J lost 2, with 13 bases in between. CDR3 bases: TGTGCCAGCAGCTTATCGGCGGGACCGGCCTACGAGCAGTACTTC. It codes for CASSLSAGPAYEQYF.

This clone was picked up a small number of times. In DNA form, the CDR3 reads TGTGCCAGCAGCTCCCCCCGCGGGGGAACTGAAGCTTTCTTT. It specifies CASSSPRGGTEAFF. The J gene is TRBJ1-1, the V gene TRBV11-2, with D possibly TRBD1 on 5 matching bases. In germline, CDR1 is SGHAT, CDR2 FQNNGV. V dropped 4 bases and J dropped 5 bases, with 14 bases sitting between them. This CDR3 spans 14 amino acids. Together with reference TRBV11-2 and TRBJ1-1, the CDR3 gives the full variable domain: EAGVAQSPRYKIIEKRQSVAFWCNPISGHATLYWYQQILGQGPKLLIQFQNNGVVDDSQLPKDRFSAERLKGVDSTLKIQPAKLEDSAVYLCASSSPRGGTEAFFGQGTRLTVV.